Presented here are 11 T cell receptor beta chains from one specimen sequenced in a study of blood T cell repertoires in COVID-19. Data came from immunoSEQ multiplex PCR; TCRdb stores just in-frame clones and leaves some out. The sample includes tens of thousands of clones, 90% of them seen just once. The sample consisted of peripheral blood. The receptors come from a middle-aged man with acute or convalescent COVID-19.

The chain carries TRBV3-1 (or the pseudogene TRBV3-2) and TRBJ2-3; 10 nucleotides agree with TRBD2. The CDR3 runs to 15 residues. J lost 4 bases, V lost 2 bases, and 3 bases had no gene match. Germline values: CDR1 LGHDT, CDR2 YNNKEL (reference sequence). The CDR3 here is CASSQLAGVPDTQYF. For the CDR3, the DNA is TGTGCCAGCAGCCAACTAGCGGGAGTCCCAGATACGCAGTATTTT.

The chain uses TRBV6-5 and TRBJ1-3; 7 nucleotides align to TRBD1. The CDR3 has 13 residues. Trimming took 6 bases from V and 11 from J; bases not matched to a gene: 10. Germline values: CDR1 MNHEY, CDR2 SVGAGI. The CDR3 region has the DNA TGTGCCAGCAGGGCGGACAGGCAGGGGTCCATATATTTT. Residues: CASRADRQGSIYF.

This clone was found a few times. This chain uses TRBV2 with TRBJ2-7, with a tentative D call TRBD1 (5 bases). V was cut by 4 bases and J by 5 bases, with 15 bases left in between. The CDR3 has 14 residues. Germline V CDR1 and CDR2: SNHLY, FYNNEI. CDR3 DNA sequence: TGTGCCAGCAGTGTTAGGGGCTGGGTAAACGAGCAGTACTTC. Its translation is CASSVRGWVNEQYF.

This clone was seen a few times. This chain joins TRBV3-1 (or the pseudogene TRBV3-2) and TRBJ1-4, with TRBD1 identical over 7 bases. The CDR3 loop spans 14 amino acids. The V gene end was trimmed by 3 bases and the J gene end by 5 bases; junction bases not matched to a gene: 3. The V gene's germline CDR1 is LGHDT and CDR2 YNNKEL (reference sequence). The CDR3 nucleotides are TGTGCCAGCAGCCAGTCGGGACAGAATGAAAAACTGTTTTTT. Encoded protein: CASSQSGQNEKLFF.

The chain joins TRBV3-1 (or the pseudogene TRBV3-2) to TRBJ1-6; 8 bases are a match to TRBD1. Looked up from germline, CDR1 is LGHDT and CDR2 is YNNKEL (reference sequence). This CDR3 spans 16 amino acids. Trimming at V came to 4 bases and at J to 7 bases, leaving 9 bases not matched to a gene. In DNA form, the CDR3 reads TGTGCCAGCAGCCCGCCTGTCAGGGGGCAGAATTCACCCCTCCACTTT. Its protein product is CASSPPVRGQNSPLHF.

The chain joins TRBV6-1 to TRBJ2-4, with a possible D match to TRBD2 (6 bases). From germline, CDR1 is MNHNS and CDR2 SASEGT. The CDR3 covers 12 residues. V lost 8 bases to trimming and J lost 1 base, with 6 bases between them. The CDR3 DNA sequence: TGTGCCAGCGGAGGGGCCAAAAACATTCAGTACTTC. This sequence encodes CASGGAKNIQYF.

The chain has TRBV5-6 and TRBJ2-7, with 7 bases aligning to TRBD1. This CDR3 comprises 16 residues. Trimming cost V 2 bases and J 0 bases; bases outside gene matches: 8. CDR1 and CDR2 from the germline V gene are SGHDT and YYEEEE. This chain's CDR3 is CASSFSLGQNSYEQYF. Here the CDR3 DNA reads TGTGCCAGCAGCTTTTCCCTGGGACAGAACTCCTACGAGCAGTACTTC.

The chain has TRBV24-1 and TRBJ2-3; D gene uncertain. Germline loops: CDR1 KGHDR, CDR2 SFDVKD. The CDR3 sequence is 12 residues long. The V end was cut by 4 bases, the J end by 6 bases, with 7 bases between. The CDR3 DNA reads as TGTGCCACCAGTGACACCCGGGATACGCAGTATTTT. This translates into CATSDTRDTQYF.

The rearrangement uses TRBV11-3 and TRBJ2-7, with TRBD1 identical over 9 bases. The CDR3 is made up of 16 amino acids. V trimming: 1 base; J trimming: 5 bases; junction bases outside the gene matches: 9. Germline-derived CDR1 and CDR2 are SGHNT and YENEEA. Written as DNA, the CDR3 is TGTGCCAGCAGCTTAGTTTTCGGGACAGGGCAAAACGAGCAGTACTTC. Translation: CASSLVFGTGQNEQYF.

The V call is TRBV10-3, the J call TRBJ1-3; 9 nucleotides line up with TRBD1. V was clipped by 7 bases and J by 0 bases; unmatched bases: 10. The CDR3 runs to 17 residues. The germline CDR1 and CDR2 sequences are ENHRY and SYGVKD. CDR3 residues: CAITSGTGTISGNTIYF. The CDR3, as DNA: TGTGCCATCACTTCTGGGACAGGGACCATCTCTGGAAACACCATATATTTT.

The V gene is TRBV5-4, the J gene TRBJ1-1; 7 nucleotides align to TRBD1. The CDR3 runs to 15 residues. The J segment lost 6 bases and the V segment lost 3 bases, leaving 11 bases of the junction unmatched. The germline gives CDR1 SGHNT, CDR2 YYREEE (reference sequence). CDR3 bases: TGTGCCAGCAGCTCAAATAGGGGGCTTAGAGCTGAAGCTTTCTTT. Translated, it gives CASSSNRGLRAEAFF.